This is a list of T cell receptor beta chains from one sample in a study of blood T cells in healthy people across ages. One entry per CDR3 protein results from TCRdb running MiXCR on the 5' RACE reads. This table has 850,000 to 1,000,000 distinct CDR3 sequences, about 53% appearing once. Material: blood. These receptors came from an older woman in good health. Each CDR3 is given without its conserved first and last residue.

v_gene: TRBV6-6; CDR3aa: ASSRDRPQETQY
v_gene: TRBV27; CDR3aa: ASSSGGAGGELF
v_gene: TRBV7-2; CDR3aa: ASSFWGGEAF
v_gene: TRBV11-2; CDR3aa: ASSATGRGTDTQY
v_gene: TRBV18; CDR3aa: ASSPRLANDADTQY
v_gene: TRBV20-1; CDR3aa: SVPGQRWNQPQH
v_gene: TRBV12-3/TRBV12-4; CDR3aa: ASSLGTLAKNIQY
v_gene: TRBV5-6; CDR3aa: ASSFGGGRQF
v_gene: TRBV27; CDR3aa: ASSQQGASGYT
v_gene: TRBV7-6; CDR3aa: ASSPGTLDTDTQY
v_gene: TRBV20-1; CDR3aa: SARDELALHALNNEQF
v_gene: TRBV29-1; CDR3aa: SVGTDSNYGYT
v_gene: TRBV7-2; CDR3aa: ASSLGVGGGGETQY
v_gene: TRBV20-1; CDR3aa: SARIAGGGVTDTQY
v_gene: TRBV6-2/TRBV6-3; CDR3aa: ASKLGDSPLH
v_gene: TRBV29-1; CDR3aa: SVEVGQGATGELF
v_gene: TRBV21-1; CDR3aa: ASSLLNIGQSGNKYQYNEQF
v_gene: TRBV4-3; CDR3aa: ASSQDGGQSSYSEQF
v_gene: TRBV7-2; CDR3aa: ASSLGGGGTGELF
v_gene: TRBV5-1; CDR3aa: ASSSPLAGGLLSSYEQY
v_gene: TRBV15; CDR3aa: ATSRSQGRNSPLH
v_gene: TRBV6-6; CDR3aa: ASSDGGTGYEQY
v_gene: TRBV29-1; CDR3aa: SVGPSGSETQY
v_gene: TRBV7-2; CDR3aa: ASSLDLAGSYEQY
v_gene: TRBV13; CDR3aa: ASSSRTSGMVDTQY
v_gene: TRBV28; CDR3aa: ASSRPSHAKTQY
v_gene: TRBV3-1; CDR3aa: ASSVRQNYGYT
v_gene: TRBV29-1; CDR3aa: STGWGGRSSGELF
v_gene: TRBV5-1; CDR3aa: ASSLSPPGFQETQY
v_gene: TRBV7-8; CDR3aa: ASSFYRSGASIETQY
v_gene: TRBV29-1; CDR3aa: SVPRLKGTDTQY
v_gene: TRBV9; CDR3aa: ASSVDGKTYNEQY
v_gene: TRBV6-6; CDR3aa: ASNGQGGVETQY
v_gene: TRBV29-1; CDR3aa: SVEGKSTGDRQETQY
v_gene: TRBV5-1; CDR3aa: ASSLQGESVSLY
v_gene: TRBV10-3; CDR3aa: AIKGHEDRNIQY
v_gene: TRBV30; CDR3aa: AWSVPGGGYT
v_gene: TRBV10-3; CDR3aa: AISEPLRTFGVSYNGQY
v_gene: TRBV30; CDR3aa: AWSPGQGVQKQY
v_gene: TRBV11-2; CDR3aa: VSSLDRMDNIQY
v_gene: TRBV12-3/TRBV12-4; CDR3aa: ASSLGLSTDTQY
v_gene: TRBV11-2; CDR3aa: ASSAGGLYEQY
v_gene: TRBV30; CDR3aa: AWRVGHKYTGELF
v_gene: TRBV29-1; CDR3aa: SVEDRESTGELF
v_gene: TRBV2; CDR3aa: ASSEGGVNEKLF
v_gene: TRBV7-9; CDR3aa: ASSRTSWDTQY
v_gene: TRBV9; CDR3aa: ASARVAGRTSHEQF
v_gene: TRBV6-2/TRBV6-3; CDR3aa: ASTLGGAYNEQF
v_gene: TRBV6-5; CDR3aa: ASSFYRGRDNEQF
v_gene: TRBV7-9; CDR3aa: ASSLRPGTGVQETQY
v_gene: TRBV9; CDR3aa: ASSVGASGSEETQY
v_gene: TRBV27; CDR3aa: ASSGTSGPIQSQY
v_gene: TRBV2; CDR3aa: ASTVERRQY
v_gene: TRBV29-1; CDR3aa: SAGRGGNEQF